Listed here are 5 T cell receptor beta chains from one sample, sequenced in a study of neurological immune-mediated disorders. TCRdb re-analysed the 5' RACE reads in MiXCR, keeping a single row per CDR3 protein. The sample shows roughly 18,000 distinct CDR3 sequences, 13% to 15% of them seen only once. Sample: CD4+ T cells from blood. Source of these receptors: a woman aged 60-75 years with HTLV-1-associated myelopathy (HAM/TSP).

This clonotype was detected many times. This sequence joins TRBV7-8 and TRBJ2-2; 7 nucleotides agree with TRBD2. After removal of 5 bases from V and 6 bases from J, the junction contained 9 bases not matched to a gene. The CDR3 has 15 residues. The V gene's germline CDR1 is SGHVS and CDR2 FQNEAQ. CDR3 sequence: CASSPSGEYAGELFF. The CDR3 coding sequence is TGTGCCAGCAGCCCGAGCGGGGAGTACGCCGGGGAGCTGTTTTTT.

This clonotype was seen ten or more times. The gene calls are TRBV19 and TRBJ1-5, with D maybe TRBD1 (5 bases). CDR1 and CDR2 (germline): LNHDA, SQIVND (reference sequence). Trimming left V 5 bases short and J 5 bases short, with 16 bases between. This CDR3 is built from 15 residues. The CDR3 spells CASSGQRGRYQPQHF. DNA of the CDR3: TGTGCCAGTAGTGGTCAAAGGGGACGCTATCAGCCCCAGCATTTT.

This clonotype was counted ten times or more. The chain has TRBV24-1 and TRBJ2-1; D perhaps matches TRBD1 (5 bases). V lost 7 bases to trimming and J lost 8 bases, with 8 bases between them. CDR1 and CDR2 (germline): KGHDR, SFDVKD. The CDR3 runs 11 residues. DNA for the CDR3: TGTGCCACCAGAGGCAGGGATGAGCAGTTCTTC. Protein sequence: CATRGRDEQFF.

This chain links TRBV20-1 with TRBJ2-3; 7 nucleotides match TRBD1. After removal of 7 bases from V and 6 bases from J, the junction contained 13 bases not matched to a gene. Germline CDR1 DFQATT, CDR2 SNEGSKA (reference sequence). The CDR3 consists of 14 residues. The CDR3 sequence is CSVDRDMNTDTQYF. Written as DNA, the CDR3 is TGCAGTGTCGACAGGGACATGAACACTGATACGCAGTATTTT.

This clonotype was seen at least ten times. The chain recombines TRBV12-3 or TRBV12-4 with TRBJ2-1; the D call may be TRBD1 or TRBD2 (5 bases each). This CDR3 comprises 16 residues. V was shortened by 5 bases and J by 6 bases, with 20 bases between the two germline ends. DNA for the CDR3: TGTGCCAGCAGTCCGACAGTGGCGGGCCTTTCCAATGAGCAGTTCTTC. This encodes CASSPTVAGLSNEQFF.